The clone carrying this T cell receptor (beta chain) was observed a handful of times. Its specificity is not known. The data originate from a study of T cell repertoires in cytomegalovirus infection. Study findings and constraints: In two of eight donors, the top clonotype was HLA-C-restricted CMV-specific. Pooled public TCR beta family frequency picked out CMV carriers with the relevant HLA.

TCRdb re-derived calls from the reads in MiXCR, one entry per CDR3 protein. The sample has approximately 630,000 distinct CDR3 sequences; 20% to 25% are singletons. The CDR3 totals 15 residues. V lost 5 bases, J lost 6 bases, and 9 bases stayed unmatched. In germline, CDR1 is MGHRA, CDR2 YSYEKL. The sample consisted of CD8+ T cells from PBMCs. The TCR comes from a human donor in good health (CMV status not recorded). Some clones in this sample may be carry-over from other donors' samples. The chain employs TRBV4-1 and TRBJ2-4; 8 nucleotides agree with TRBD1. The DNA for the CDR3 is TGCGCCAGCAGCAAACAGGACAGGGAGGCAAACATTCAGTACTTC. Encoded protein: CASSKQDREANIQYF.